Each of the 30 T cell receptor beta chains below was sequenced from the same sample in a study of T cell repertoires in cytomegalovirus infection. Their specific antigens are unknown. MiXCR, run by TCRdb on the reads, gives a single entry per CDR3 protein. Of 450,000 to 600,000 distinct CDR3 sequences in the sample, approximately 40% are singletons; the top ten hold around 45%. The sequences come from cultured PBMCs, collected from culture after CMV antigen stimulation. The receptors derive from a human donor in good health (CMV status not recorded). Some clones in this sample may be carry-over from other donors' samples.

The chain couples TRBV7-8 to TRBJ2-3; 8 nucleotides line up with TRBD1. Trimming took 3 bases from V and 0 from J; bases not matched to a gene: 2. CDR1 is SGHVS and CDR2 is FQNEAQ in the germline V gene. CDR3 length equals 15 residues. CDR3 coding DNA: TGTGCCAGCAGCTTGACAGGGGCTAGCACAGATACGCAGTATTTT. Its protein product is CASSLTGASTDTQYF.

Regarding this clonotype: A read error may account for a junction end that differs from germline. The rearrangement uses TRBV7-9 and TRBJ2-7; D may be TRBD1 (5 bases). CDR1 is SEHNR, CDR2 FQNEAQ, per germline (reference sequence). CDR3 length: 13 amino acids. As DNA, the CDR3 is TGTGCCAGCAGTTTAGCCAGGGCCTACGAGCAGTACTTC. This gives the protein CASSLARAYEQYF. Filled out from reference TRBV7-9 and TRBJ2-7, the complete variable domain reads DTGVSQNPRHKITKRGQNVTFRCDPISEHNRLYWYRQTLGQGPEFLTYFQNEAQLEKSRLLSDRFSAERPKGSFSTLEIQRTEQGDSAMYLCASSLARAYEQYFGPGTRLTVT.

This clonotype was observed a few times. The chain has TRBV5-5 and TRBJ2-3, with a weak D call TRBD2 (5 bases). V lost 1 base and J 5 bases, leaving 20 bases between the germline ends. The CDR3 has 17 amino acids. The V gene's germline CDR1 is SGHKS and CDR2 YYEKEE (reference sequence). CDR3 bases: TGTGCCAGCAGCTTGAGGCCGCGCGAGGGAGTGGAAGATACGCAGTATTTT. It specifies CASSLRPREGVEDTQYF.

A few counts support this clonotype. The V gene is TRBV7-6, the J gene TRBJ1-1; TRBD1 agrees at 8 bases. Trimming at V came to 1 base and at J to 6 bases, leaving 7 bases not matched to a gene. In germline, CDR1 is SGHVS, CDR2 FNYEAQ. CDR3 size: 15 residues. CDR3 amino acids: CASSLGGLQGAEAFF. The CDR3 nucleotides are TGTGCCAGCAGCTTAGGAGGGTTACAGGGGGCTGAAGCTTTCTTT.

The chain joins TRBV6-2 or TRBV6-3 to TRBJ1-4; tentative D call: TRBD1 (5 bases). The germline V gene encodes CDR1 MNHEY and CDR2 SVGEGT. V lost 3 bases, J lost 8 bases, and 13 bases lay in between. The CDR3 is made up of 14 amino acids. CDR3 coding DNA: TGTGCCAGCAGTTATACCAACGGGGGAGAAAAACTGTTTTTT. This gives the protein CASSYTNGGEKLFF.

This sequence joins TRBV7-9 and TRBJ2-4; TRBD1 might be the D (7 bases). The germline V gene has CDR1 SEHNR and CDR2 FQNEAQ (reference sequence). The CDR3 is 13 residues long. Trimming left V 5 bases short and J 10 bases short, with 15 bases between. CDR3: CASSPKQGGIQYF. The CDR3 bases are TGTGCCAGCAGCCCGAAGCAGGGGGGAATTCAGTACTTC. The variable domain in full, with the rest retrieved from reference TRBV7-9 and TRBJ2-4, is DTGVSQNPRHKITKRGQNVTFRCDPISEHNRLYWYRQTLGQGPEFLTYFQNEAQLEKSRLLSDRFSAERPKGSFSTLEIQRTEQGDSAMYLCASSPKQGGIQYFGAGTRLSVL.

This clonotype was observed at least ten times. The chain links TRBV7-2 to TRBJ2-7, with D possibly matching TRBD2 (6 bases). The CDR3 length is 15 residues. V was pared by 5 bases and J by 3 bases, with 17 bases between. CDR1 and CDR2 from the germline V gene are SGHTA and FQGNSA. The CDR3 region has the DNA TGTGCCAGCAGCCAAGGGGTGGTCGGGGGCTACGAGCAGTACTTC. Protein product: CASSQGVVGGYEQYF.

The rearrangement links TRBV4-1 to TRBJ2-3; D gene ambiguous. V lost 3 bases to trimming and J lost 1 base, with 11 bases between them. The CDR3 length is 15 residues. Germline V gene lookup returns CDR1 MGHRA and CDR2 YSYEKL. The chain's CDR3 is CASSHLRLGTDTQYF. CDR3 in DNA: TGCGCCAGCAGCCACTTGAGACTTGGCACAGATACGCAGTATTTT.

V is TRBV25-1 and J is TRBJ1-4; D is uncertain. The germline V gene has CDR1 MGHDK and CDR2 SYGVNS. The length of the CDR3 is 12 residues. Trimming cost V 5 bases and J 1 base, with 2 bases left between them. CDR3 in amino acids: CASSKTNEKLFF. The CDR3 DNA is TGTGCCAGCAGTAAAACTAATGAAAAACTGTTTTTT.

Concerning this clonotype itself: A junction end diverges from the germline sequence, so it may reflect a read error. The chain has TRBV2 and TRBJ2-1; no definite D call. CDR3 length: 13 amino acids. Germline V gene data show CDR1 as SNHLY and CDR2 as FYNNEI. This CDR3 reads CASIETGDNEQFF. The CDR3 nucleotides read TGTGCCAGCATTGAAACGGGTGACAATGAGCAGTTCTTC.

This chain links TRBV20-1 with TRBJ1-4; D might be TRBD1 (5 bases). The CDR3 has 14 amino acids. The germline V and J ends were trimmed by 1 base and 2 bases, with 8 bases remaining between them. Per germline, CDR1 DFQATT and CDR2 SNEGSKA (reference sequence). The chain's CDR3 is CSARVWGTNEKLFF. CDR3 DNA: TGCAGTGCTAGAGTTTGGGGGACTAATGAAAAACTGTTTTTT.

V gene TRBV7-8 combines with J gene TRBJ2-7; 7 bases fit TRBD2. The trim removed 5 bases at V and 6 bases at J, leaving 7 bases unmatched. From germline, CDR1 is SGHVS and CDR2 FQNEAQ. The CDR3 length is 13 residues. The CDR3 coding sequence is TGTGCCAGCAGCATCCGGGCTAGCGGCGAGCAGTACTTC. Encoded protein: CASSIRASGEQYF.

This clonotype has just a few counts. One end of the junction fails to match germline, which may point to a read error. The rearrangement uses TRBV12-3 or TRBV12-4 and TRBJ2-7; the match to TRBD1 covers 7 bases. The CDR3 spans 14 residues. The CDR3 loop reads CASSFFTSGQPLHF. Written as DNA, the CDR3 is TGTGCCAGCAGTTTCTTCACTTCGGGACAGCCTCTCCATTTC.

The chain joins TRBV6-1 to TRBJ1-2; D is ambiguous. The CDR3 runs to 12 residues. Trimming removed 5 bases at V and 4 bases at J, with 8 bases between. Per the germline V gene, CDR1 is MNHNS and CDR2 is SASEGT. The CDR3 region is CASSRTVYGYTF. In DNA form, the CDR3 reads TGTGCCAGCAGTCGGACGGTCTATGGCTACACCTTC.

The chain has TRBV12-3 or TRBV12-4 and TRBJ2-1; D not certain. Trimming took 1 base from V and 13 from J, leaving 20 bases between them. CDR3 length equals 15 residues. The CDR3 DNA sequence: TGTGCCAGCAGTTTAGTGAGCTTCCTCTTCCAGGACCAGTTCTTC. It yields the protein CASSLVSFLFQDQFF.

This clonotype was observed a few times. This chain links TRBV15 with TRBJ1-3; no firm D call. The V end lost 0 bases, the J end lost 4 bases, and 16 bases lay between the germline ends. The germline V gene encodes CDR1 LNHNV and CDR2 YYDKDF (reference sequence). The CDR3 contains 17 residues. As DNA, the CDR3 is TGTGCCACCAGCAGAGATCGGCTCGCACTATTCGGAAACACCATATATTTT. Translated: CATSRDRLALFGNTIYF.

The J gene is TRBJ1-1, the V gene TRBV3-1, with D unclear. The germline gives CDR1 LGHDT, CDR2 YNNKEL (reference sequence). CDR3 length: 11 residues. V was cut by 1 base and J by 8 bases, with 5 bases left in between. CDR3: CASSQVNEAFF. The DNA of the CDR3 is TGTGCCAGCAGCCAAGTAAACGAAGCTTTCTTT.

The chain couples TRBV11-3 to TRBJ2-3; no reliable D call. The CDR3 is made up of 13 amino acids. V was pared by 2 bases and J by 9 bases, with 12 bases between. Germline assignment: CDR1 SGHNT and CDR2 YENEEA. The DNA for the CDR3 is TGTGCCAGCAGCTTAAAGGGTTCGGAGACGCAGTATTTT. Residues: CASSLKGSETQYF.

CDR3 protein: CASATNTASTDTQYF. In DNA, the CDR3 is TGCGCCAGCGCTACGAACACAGCTAGCACAGATACGCAGTATTTT. The V call is TRBV5-1, the J call TRBJ2-3; D gene uncertain. This CDR3 is 15 amino acids long. Germline V gene lookup returns CDR1 SGHRS and CDR2 YFSETQ. V gave up 7 bases and J gave up 0 bases, with 15 bases separating them.

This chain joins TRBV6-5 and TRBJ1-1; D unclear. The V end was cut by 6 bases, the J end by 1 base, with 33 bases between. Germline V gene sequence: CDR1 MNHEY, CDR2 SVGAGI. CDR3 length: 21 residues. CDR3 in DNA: TGTGCCAGCAGCCCATTTTCCCGCGGTTCTGAGACAACTGCGACGAACACTGAAGCTTTCTTT. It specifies CASSPFSRGSETTATNTEAFF.

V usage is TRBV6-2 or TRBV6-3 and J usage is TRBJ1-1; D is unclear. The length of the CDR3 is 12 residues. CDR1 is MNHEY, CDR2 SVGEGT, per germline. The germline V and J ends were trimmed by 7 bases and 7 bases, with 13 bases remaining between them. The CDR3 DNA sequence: TGTGCCAGCATCCGGGCGGAGGGTGAAGCTTTCTTT. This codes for CASIRAEGEAFF.

The CDR3 here is CSARGPGGALLNYEQYF. The CDR3 region has the DNA TGCAGTGCTAGAGGCCCTGGGGGGGCCCTTCTAAACTACGAGCAGTACTTC. The genes are TRBV20-1 and TRBJ2-7, with a possible D match to TRBD2 (7 bases). The germline V gene has CDR1 DFQATT and CDR2 SNEGSKA (reference sequence). With 1 base removed from V and 3 bases from J, the gap between germline ends came to 22 bases. The CDR3 totals 17 residues.

As DNA, the CDR3 is TGTGCCACCAGCAGACCCCGACAGTACACCGGGGAGCTGTTTTTT. This codes for CATSRPRQYTGELFF. V usage is TRBV15 and J usage is TRBJ2-2; tentatively, D is TRBD1 (5 bases). This CDR3 has 15 residues. V was trimmed by 2 bases and J by 3 bases, leaving 10 bases between them. CDR1 and CDR2 from the germline V gene are LNHNV and YYDKDF (reference sequence).

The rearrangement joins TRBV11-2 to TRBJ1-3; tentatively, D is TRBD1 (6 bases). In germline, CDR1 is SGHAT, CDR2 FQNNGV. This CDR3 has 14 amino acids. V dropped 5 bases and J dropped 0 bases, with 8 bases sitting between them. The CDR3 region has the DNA TGTGCCAGCAGCGCGGACAGCTCTGGAAACACCATATATTTT. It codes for CASSADSSGNTIYF.

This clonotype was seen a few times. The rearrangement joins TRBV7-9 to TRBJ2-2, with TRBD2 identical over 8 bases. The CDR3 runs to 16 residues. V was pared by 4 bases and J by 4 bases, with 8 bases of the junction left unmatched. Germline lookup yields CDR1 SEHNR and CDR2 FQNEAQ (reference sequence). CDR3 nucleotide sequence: TGTGCCAGCAGCTCCCCAGCGGGGGTGGTCACCGGGGAGCTGTTTTTT. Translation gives CASSSPAGVVTGELFF.

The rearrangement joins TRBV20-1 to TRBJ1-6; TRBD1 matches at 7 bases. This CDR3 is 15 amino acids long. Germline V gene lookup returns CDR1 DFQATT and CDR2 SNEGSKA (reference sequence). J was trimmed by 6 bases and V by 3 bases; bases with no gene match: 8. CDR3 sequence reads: CSASVGRGFNSPLHF. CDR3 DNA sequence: TGCAGTGCTAGTGTGGGCAGGGGGTTTAATTCACCCCTCCACTTT.

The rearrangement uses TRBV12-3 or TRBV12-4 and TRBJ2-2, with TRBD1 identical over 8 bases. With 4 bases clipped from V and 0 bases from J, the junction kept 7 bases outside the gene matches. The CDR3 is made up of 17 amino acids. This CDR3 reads CASSWYGRGPNTGELFF. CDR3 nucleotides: TGTGCCAGCAGTTGGTACGGCAGGGGGCCGAACACCGGGGAGCTGTTTTTT.

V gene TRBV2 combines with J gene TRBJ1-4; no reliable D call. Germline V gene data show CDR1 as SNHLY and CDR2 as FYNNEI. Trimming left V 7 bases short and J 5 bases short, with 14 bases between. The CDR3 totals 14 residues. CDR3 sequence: CASNVDVGNEKLFF. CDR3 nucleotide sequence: TGTGCCAGCAACGTCGATGTCGGGAATGAAAAACTGTTTTTT.

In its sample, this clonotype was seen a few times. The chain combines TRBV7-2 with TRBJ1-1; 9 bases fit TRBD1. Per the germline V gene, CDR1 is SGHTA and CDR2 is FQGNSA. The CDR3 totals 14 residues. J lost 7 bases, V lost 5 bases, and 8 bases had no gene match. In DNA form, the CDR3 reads TGTGCCAGCAGCCCCAAGGGGGGACAGGGTGAAGCTTTCTTT. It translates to CASSPKGGQGEAFF. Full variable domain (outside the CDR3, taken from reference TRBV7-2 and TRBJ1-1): GAGVSQSPSNKVTEKGKDVELRCDPISGHTALYWYRQSLGQGLEFLIYFQGNSAPDKSGLPSDRFSAERTGGSVSTLTIQRTQQEDSAVYLCASSPKGGQGEAFFGQGTRLTVV.

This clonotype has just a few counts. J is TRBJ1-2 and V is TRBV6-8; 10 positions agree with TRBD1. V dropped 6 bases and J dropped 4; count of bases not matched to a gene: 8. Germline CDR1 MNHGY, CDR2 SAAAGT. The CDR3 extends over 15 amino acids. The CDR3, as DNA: TGTGCCAGCAGCCGAGGCGGACAGGGGGTCTATGGCTACACCTTC. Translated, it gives CASSRGGQGVYGYTF.